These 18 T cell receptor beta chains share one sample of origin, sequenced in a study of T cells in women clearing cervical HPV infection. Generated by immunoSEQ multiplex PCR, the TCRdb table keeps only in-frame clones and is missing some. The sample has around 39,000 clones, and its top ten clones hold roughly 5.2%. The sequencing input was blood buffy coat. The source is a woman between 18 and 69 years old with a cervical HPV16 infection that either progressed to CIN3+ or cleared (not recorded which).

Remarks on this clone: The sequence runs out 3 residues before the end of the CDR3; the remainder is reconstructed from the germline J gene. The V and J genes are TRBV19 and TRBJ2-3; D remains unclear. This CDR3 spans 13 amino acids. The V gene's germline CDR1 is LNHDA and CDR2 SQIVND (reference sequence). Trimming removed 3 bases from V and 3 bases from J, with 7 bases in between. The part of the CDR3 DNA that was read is TGTGCCAGTAGTATCGCGATGACAGATACG. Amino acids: CASSIAMTDT. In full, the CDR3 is CASSIAMTDTQYF.

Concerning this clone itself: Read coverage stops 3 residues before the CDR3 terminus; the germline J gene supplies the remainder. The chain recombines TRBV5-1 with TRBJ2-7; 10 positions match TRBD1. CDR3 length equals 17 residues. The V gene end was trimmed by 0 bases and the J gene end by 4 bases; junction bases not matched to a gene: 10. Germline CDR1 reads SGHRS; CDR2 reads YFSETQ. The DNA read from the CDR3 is TGCGCCAGCAGCTTGGGTCCCGGACAGGGGGTCTTGTACGAG. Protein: CASSLGPGQGVLYE. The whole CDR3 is CASSLGPGQGVLYEQYF.

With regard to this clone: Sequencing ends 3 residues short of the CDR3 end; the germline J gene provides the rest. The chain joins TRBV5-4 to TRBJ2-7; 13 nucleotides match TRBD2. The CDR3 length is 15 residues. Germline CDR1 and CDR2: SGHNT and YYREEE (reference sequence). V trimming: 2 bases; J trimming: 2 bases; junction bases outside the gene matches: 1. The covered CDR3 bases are TGTGCCAGCAGCTTTGGACTAGCGGGAGCCTACGAG. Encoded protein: CASSFGLAGAYE. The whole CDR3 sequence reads CASSFGLAGAYEQYF. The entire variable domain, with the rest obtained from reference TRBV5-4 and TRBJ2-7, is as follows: ETGVTQSPTHLIKTRGQQVTLRCSSQSGHNTVSWYQQALGQGPQFIFQYYREEENGRGNFPPRFSGLQFPNYSSELNVNALELDDSALYLCASSFGLAGAYEQYFGPGTRLTVT.

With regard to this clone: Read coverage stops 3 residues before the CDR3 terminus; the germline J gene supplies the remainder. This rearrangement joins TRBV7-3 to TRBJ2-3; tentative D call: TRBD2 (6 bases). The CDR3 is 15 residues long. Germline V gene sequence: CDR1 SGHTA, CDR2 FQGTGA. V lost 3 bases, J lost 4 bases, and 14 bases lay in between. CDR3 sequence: CASSFAGLGSDTQYF. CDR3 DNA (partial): TGTGCCAGCAGCTTCGCGGGGCTAGGCTCAGATACG.

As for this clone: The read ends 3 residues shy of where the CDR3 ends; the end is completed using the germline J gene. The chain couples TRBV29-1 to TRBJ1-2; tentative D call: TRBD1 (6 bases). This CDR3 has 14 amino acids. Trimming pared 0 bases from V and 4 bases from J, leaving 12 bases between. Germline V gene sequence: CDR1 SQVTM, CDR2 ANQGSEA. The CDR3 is CSVEEPTGSYGYTF. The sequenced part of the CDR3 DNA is TGCAGCGTTGAAGAGCCCACAGGGTCCTATGGC.

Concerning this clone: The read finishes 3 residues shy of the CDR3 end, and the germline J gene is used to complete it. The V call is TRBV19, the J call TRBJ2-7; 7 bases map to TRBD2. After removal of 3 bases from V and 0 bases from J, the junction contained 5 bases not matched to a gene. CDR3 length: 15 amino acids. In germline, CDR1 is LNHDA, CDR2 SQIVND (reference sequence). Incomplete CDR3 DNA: TGTGCCAGTAGTATCTCGGGGGAGGGCTCCTACGAG. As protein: CASSISGEGSYE. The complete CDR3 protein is CASSISGEGSYEQYF. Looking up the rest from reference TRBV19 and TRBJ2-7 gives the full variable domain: DGGITQSPKYLFRKEGQNVTLSCEQNLNHDAMYWYRQDPGQGLRLIYYSQIVNDFQKGDIAEGYSVSREKKESFPLTVTSAQKNPTAFYLCASSISGEGSYEQYFGPGTRLTVT.

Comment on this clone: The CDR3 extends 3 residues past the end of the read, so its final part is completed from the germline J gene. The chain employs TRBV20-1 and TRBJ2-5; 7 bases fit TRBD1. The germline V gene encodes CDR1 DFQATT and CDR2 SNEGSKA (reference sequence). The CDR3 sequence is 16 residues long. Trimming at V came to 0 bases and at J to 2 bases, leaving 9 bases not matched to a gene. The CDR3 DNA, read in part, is TGCAGTGCTAGAGATCCGGACAGGCGAGGACAAGAGACC. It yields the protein CSARDPDRRGQET. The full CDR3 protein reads CSARDPDRRGQETQYF.

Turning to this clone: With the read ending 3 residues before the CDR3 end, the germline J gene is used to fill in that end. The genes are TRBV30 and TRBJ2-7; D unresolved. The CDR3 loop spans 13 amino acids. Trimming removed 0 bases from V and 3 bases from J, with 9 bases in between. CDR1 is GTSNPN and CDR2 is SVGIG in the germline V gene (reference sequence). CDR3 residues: CAWSVQINYEQYF. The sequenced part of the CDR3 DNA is TGTGCCTGGAGTGTACAGATTAACTACGAG.

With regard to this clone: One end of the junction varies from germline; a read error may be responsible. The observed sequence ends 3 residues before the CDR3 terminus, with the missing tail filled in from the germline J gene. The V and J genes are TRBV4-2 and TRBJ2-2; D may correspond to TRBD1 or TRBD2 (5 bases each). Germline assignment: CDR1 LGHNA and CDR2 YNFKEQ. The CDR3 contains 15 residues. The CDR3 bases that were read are TGCGCCAGCAGCCTAGCAGACAGAGACTCAGGGGAG. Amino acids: CASSLADRDSGE. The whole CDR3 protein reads CASSLADRDSGELFF.

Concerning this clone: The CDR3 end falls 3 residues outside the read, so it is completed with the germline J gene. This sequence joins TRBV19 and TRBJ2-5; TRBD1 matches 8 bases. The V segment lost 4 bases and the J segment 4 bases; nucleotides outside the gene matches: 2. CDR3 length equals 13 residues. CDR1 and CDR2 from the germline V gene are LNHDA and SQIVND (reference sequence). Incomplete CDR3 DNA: TGTGCCAGTAGTACAGGGGGCGCAGAGACC. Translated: CASSTGGAET. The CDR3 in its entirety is CASSTGGAETQYF.

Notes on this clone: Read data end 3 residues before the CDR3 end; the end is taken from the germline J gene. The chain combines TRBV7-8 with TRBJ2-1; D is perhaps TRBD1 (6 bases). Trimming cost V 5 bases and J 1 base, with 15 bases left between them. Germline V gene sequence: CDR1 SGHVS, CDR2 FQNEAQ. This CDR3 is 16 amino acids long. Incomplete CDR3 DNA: TGTGCCAGCAGCCCCAACAGGGCCCCTTCCTACAATGAG. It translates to CASSPNRAPSYNE. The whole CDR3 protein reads CASSPNRAPSYNEQFF.

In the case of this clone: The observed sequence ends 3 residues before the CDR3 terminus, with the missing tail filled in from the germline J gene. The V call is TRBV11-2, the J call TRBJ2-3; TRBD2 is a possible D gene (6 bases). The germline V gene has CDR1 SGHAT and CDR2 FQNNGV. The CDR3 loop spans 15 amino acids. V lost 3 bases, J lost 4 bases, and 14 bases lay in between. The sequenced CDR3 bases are TGTGCCAGCAGCTTCCGCAGGCCGGGGGCAGATACG. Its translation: CASSFRRPGADT. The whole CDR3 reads CASSFRRPGADTQYF.

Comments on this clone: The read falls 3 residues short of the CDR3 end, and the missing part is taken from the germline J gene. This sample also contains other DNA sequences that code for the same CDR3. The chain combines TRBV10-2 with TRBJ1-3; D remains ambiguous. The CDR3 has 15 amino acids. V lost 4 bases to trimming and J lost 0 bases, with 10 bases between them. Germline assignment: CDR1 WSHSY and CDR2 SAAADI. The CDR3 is CASSGDTSSGNTIYF. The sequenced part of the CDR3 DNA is TGCGCCAGCAGTGGAGACACCAGCTCTGGAAACACC.

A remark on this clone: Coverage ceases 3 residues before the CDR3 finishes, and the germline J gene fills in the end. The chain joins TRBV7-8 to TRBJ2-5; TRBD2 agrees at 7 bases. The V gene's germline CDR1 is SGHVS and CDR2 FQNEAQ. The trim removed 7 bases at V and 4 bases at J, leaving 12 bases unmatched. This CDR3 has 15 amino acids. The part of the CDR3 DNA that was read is TGTGCCAGCACTTGGGGAGGGGTACCTCCAGAGACC. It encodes CASTWGGVPPET. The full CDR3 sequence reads CASTWGGVPPETQYF.

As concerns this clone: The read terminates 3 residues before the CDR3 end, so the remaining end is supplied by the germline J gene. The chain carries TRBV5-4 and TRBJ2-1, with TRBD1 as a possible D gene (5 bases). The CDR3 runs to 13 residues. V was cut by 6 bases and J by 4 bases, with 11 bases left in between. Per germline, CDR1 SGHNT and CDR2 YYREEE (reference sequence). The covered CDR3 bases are TGTGCCAGCAATCCCCAGGGTTACAATGAG. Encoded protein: CASNPQGYNE. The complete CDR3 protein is CASNPQGYNEQFF. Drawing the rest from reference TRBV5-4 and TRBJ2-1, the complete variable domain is ETGVTQSPTHLIKTRGQQVTLRCSSQSGHNTVSWYQQALGQGPQFIFQYYREEENGRGNFPPRFSGLQFPNYSSELNVNALELDDSALYLCASNPQGYNEQFFGPGTRLTVL.

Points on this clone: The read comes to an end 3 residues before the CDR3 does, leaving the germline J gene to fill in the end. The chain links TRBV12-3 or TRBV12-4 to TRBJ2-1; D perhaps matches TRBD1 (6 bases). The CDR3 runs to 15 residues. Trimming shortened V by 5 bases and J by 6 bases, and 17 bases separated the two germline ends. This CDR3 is CASSLRPEGGNEQFF. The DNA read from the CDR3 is TGTGCCAGCAGTCTCCGCCCGGAAGGGGGCAATGAG.

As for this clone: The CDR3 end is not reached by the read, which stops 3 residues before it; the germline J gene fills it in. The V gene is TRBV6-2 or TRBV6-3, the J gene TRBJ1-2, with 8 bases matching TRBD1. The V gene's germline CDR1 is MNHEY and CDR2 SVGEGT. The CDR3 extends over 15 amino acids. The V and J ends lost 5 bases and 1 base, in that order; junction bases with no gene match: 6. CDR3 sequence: CASSHRGSGNYGYTF. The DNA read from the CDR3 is TGTGCCAGCAGTCACAGGGGGAGCGGTAACTATGGC.

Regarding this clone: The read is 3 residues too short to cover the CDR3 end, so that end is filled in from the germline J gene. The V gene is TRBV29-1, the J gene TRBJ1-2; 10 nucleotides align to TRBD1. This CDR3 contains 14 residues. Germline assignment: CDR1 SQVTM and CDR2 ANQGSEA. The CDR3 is CSVGDRGDYNDYTF. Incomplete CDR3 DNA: TGCAGCGTTGGGGACAGGGGAGACTACAATGAC.